What follows are 26 T cell receptor beta chains derived from one specimen sequenced in a study of shared clonotypes between healthy human individuals. Measured with immunoSEQ multiplex PCR; TCRdb has only the in-frame clones, and not every one. This sample has about 1 million clones, with 65% to 75% found just once. The sequenced sample consisted of memory CD4+ T cells sorted from blood. Subset: CD45RA-negative fraction. These receptors all stem from a man in his late teens or twenties in good health.

The J gene is TRBJ1-3, the V gene TRBV18; D not resolved. This CDR3 spans 13 amino acids. The germline V and J ends were trimmed by 3 bases and 7 bases, with 10 bases remaining between them. Germline V gene sequence: CDR1 KGHSH, CDR2 LQKENI. CDR3 in amino acids: CASSPAMPNTIYF. The CDR3, as DNA: TGTGCCAGCTCACCGGCGATGCCCAACACCATATATTTT.

This CDR3 reads CASSSGGTSASYNEQFF. CDR3 nucleotides: TGTGCCAGCAGCTCAGGGGGGACTAGCGCTTCTTACAATGAGCAGTTCTTC. The gene calls are TRBV5-4 and TRBJ2-1, with 10 bases that match TRBD2. The V gene end was trimmed by 3 bases and the J gene end by 4 bases; junction bases not matched to a gene: 10. The CDR3 is 17 residues long. The V gene's germline CDR1 is SGHNT and CDR2 YYREEE (reference sequence).

This clone was detected only once. The rearrangement uses TRBV6-6 and TRBJ2-7, with a weak D call TRBD2 (6 bases). CDR1 MNHNY and CDR2 SVGAGI come from the germline V gene (reference sequence). Trimming cost V 5 bases and J 7 bases, with 15 bases left between them. This CDR3 has 13 amino acids. DNA of the CDR3: TGTGCCAGCAGTCAAAGGACCGGAGGGGAGCAGTACTTC. This sequence encodes CASSQRTGGEQYF.

V is TRBV7-9 and J is TRBJ2-5; TRBD1 aligns across 11 bases. The J call may be faulty, since TRBJ2-7 better matches the DNA end. Germline CDR1 and CDR2: SEHNR and FQNEAQ (reference sequence). The CDR3 totals 15 residues. The CDR3 sequence: CASSQRTGGEGEQYF. CDR3 coding DNA: TGTGCCAGCAGCCAGAGGACAGGGGGCGAGGGCGAGCAGTACTTC.

In this sample, this clone turned up once. The chain combines TRBV11-3 with TRBJ2-1; tentatively, D is TRBD2 (6 bases). CDR1 SGHNT and CDR2 YENEEA come from the germline V gene. The CDR3 consists of 13 residues. Trimming left V 4 bases short and J 6 bases short, with 10 bases between. CDR3 DNA: TGTGCCAGCAGCTCTCCTAGCGTCAATGAGCAGTTCTTC. The encoded protein is CASSSPSVNEQFF.

This chain uses TRBV30 with TRBJ1-2; TRBD1 agrees at 8 bases. Trimming took 5 bases from V and 2 from J; bases not matched to a gene: 7. This CDR3 has 14 residues. CDR1 is GTSNPN and CDR2 is SVGIG in the germline V gene (reference sequence). The CDR3 coding sequence is TGTGCCTGGGGGGGACAGGCAATAAACTATGGCTACACCTTC. Amino acids: CAWGGQAINYGYTF.

The CDR3 DNA reads as TGTGCCAGCCAGCTTGTGTACCAGCCGGGGACCGAGCAGTACTTC. As protein: CASQLVYQPGTEQYF. The chain carries TRBV5-6 and TRBJ2-7; D may match TRBD1 or TRBD2 (5 bases each). This CDR3 has 15 residues. The V end was cut by 7 bases, the J end by 6 bases, with 23 bases between. From germline, CDR1 is SGHDT and CDR2 YYEEEE.

This rearrangement joins TRBV4-1 to TRBJ2-2, with D perhaps TRBD1 (6 bases). The CDR3 is 16 residues long. The germline gives CDR1 MGHRA, CDR2 YSYEKL. V was shortened by 0 bases and J by 1 base, with 9 bases between the two germline ends. For the CDR3, the DNA is TGCGCCAGCAGCCAAGAAGGGACACGGAACACCGGGGAGCTGTTTTTT. Translating it yields CASSQEGTRNTGELFF.

This clone was counted a few times. The sample holds other DNA sequences that translate to the same CDR3. V gene TRBV4-1 combines with J gene TRBJ2-2; TRBD2 might be the D (6 bases). Germline-derived CDR1 and CDR2 are MGHRA and YSYEKL. CDR3 length: 16 residues. Trimming took off 0 bases at V and 0 bases at J, with 8 bases between the two ends. CDR3 residues: CASSQEGGANTGELFF. DNA of the CDR3: TGCGCCAGCAGCCAAGAAGGCGGGGCGAACACCGGGGAGCTGTTTTTT.

This clone has only one observation. The V and J genes are TRBV4-1 and TRBJ1-1; D remains ambiguous. This CDR3 is 18 amino acids long. Trimming removed 0 bases at V and 1 base at J, with 18 bases between. CDR1 is MGHRA and CDR2 is YSYEKL in the germline V gene. The CDR3 nucleotides read TGCGCCAGCAGCCAAGATAAATCGCGCCCGGGAAAGAACACTGAAGCTTTCTTT. Amino acid sequence: CASSQDKSRPGKNTEAFF.

J is TRBJ2-1 and V is TRBV5-1, with TRBD1 matching 8 bases. The V segment lost 4 bases and the J segment 2 bases; nucleotides outside the gene matches: 5. Per germline, CDR1 SGHRS and CDR2 YFSETQ. The CDR3 spans 15 residues. The CDR3 loop is CASSTDRAAYNEQFF. The CDR3, as DNA: TGCGCCAGCAGCACGGACAGGGCTGCCTACAATGAGCAGTTCTTC.

V is TRBV7-2 and J is TRBJ2-1; tentatively, D is TRBD2 (6 bases). This CDR3 has 16 amino acids. V was cut by 0 bases and J by 8 bases, with 17 bases left in between. CDR1 and CDR2 from the germline V gene are SGHTA and FQGNSA. CDR3 loop: CASSLASGGGVHEQFF. CDR3 DNA: TGTGCCAGCAGCTTAGCGAGTGGCGGAGGGGTGCATGAGCAGTTCTTC.

This clone was seen a handful of times. The V call is TRBV30, the J call TRBJ1-1, with D possibly matching TRBD1 (6 bases). CDR1 GTSNPN and CDR2 SVGIG come from the germline V gene (reference sequence). CDR3 size: 13 residues. Trimming stripped 5 bases from V and 5 bases from J, with 15 bases between. The CDR3: CAWQGIWGTEAFF. The CDR3 DNA reads as TGTGCCTGGCAGGGGATTTGGGGGACTGAAGCTTTCTTT. The full variable domain, completed using reference TRBV30 and TRBJ1-1, is SQTIHQWPATLVQPVGSPLSLECTVEGTSNPNLYWYRQAAGRGLQLLFYSVGIGQISSEVPQNLSASRPQDRQFILSSKKLLLSDSGFYLCAWQGIWGTEAFFGQGTRLTVV.

V is TRBV10-3 and J is TRBJ2-5, with D possibly being TRBD1 or TRBD2 (5 bases each). The CDR3 totals 15 residues. In germline, CDR1 is ENHRY, CDR2 SYGVKD. V was shortened by 10 bases and J by 2 bases, with 20 bases between the two germline ends. The CDR3 bases are TGTGCCACCGGGCCCGGCAGGGACCCACAAGAGACCCAGTACTTC. Its protein product is CATGPGRDPQETQYF.

The chain is built from TRBV25-1 and TRBJ1-5; 7 nucleotides line up with TRBD1. Unmatched junction bases numbered 4, after V lost 5 bases and J lost 6 bases. CDR3 size: 13 residues. Germline assignment: CDR1 MGHDK and CDR2 SYGVNS. CDR3 sequence: CASSRDSSQPQHF. Written as DNA, the CDR3 is TGTGCCAGCAGTCGGGACAGTAGTCAGCCCCAGCATTTT.

The J gene is TRBJ2-7, the V gene TRBV18; 7 nucleotides align to TRBD1. Per germline, CDR1 KGHSH and CDR2 LQKENI. Trimming removed 6 bases from V and 4 bases from J; junction bases left unmatched: 9. CDR3 length: 14 amino acids. CDR3 amino acids: CASSSRTGLYEQYF. The CDR3 DNA follows: TGTGCCAGCTCCTCGAGGACAGGACTGTACGAGCAGTACTTC.

This clone is a singleton in its sample. The chain has TRBV28 and TRBJ2-5; 8 bases match TRBD2. Trimming removed 8 bases from V and 5 bases from J; junction bases left unmatched: 10. There are 14 residues in the CDR3. Germline CDR1 is MDHEN and CDR2 is SYDVKM. The CDR3 region is CASGTGGQVETQYF. CDR3 nucleotides: TGTGCCAGCGGGACGGGGGGGCAGGTGGAGACCCAGTACTTC.

This clone was detected only a few times. This clone may be a read error of a much larger clone one base away. The V gene is TRBV20-1, the J gene TRBJ1-2; possibly TRBD1 for D (5 bases). V gave up 7 bases and J gave up 4 bases, with 10 bases separating them. CDR3 length: 11 amino acids. The germline V gene encodes CDR1 DFQATT and CDR2 SNEGSKA (reference sequence). As DNA, the CDR3 is TGCAGTGGGAGGGGCAGCTATGGCTACACCTTC. It translates to CSGRGSYGYTF.

A single count supports this clone. This chain links TRBV7-8 with TRBJ2-5, with a weak D call TRBD1 (5 bases). Trimming removed 1 base at V and 5 bases at J, with 17 bases between. The CDR3 has 16 residues. Germline V lookup: CDR1 SGHVS, CDR2 FQNEAQ. CDR3 nucleotides: TGTGCCAGCAGCTTAGTTGGGGCCGGCTTGGGGGAGACCCAGTACTTC. It encodes CASSLVGAGLGETQYF.

The chain links TRBV6-1 to TRBJ1-5; D is perhaps TRBD1 (5 bases). Deletions cut 6 bases from V and 2 bases from J, with 14 bases between. The CDR3 totals 15 residues. Germline values: CDR1 MNHNS, CDR2 SASEGT. For the CDR3, the DNA is TGTGCCAGCAGCCTGCAGGGCTATGGCAATCAGCCCCAGCATTTT. It specifies CASSLQGYGNQPQHF.

The chain combines TRBV18 with TRBJ1-4, with D uncertain. The CDR3 has 14 residues. CDR1 and CDR2 (germline): KGHSH, LQKENI. Trimming cost V 6 bases and J 5 bases, with 13 bases left between them. CDR3 nucleotides: TGTGCCAGCTCCCAAAGACGGGGAAATGAAAAACTGTTTTTT. It codes for CASSQRRGNEKLFF.

Turning to this clone: The junction and the germline gene differ at one end; a read error may be behind it. This chain joins TRBV5-5 and TRBJ1-1, with a weak D call TRBD1 (5 bases). Germline V CDR1 and CDR2: SGHKS, YYEKEE (reference sequence). The CDR3 loop spans 12 amino acids. The CDR3 bases are TGTGCCAGCAGCTTGGAGGACACAGAAGCTTTCTTT. This codes for CASSLEDTEAFF.

The V gene is TRBV4-1, the J gene TRBJ2-7; TRBD1 aligns across 7 bases. The CDR3 is 13 amino acids. Germline V gene data show CDR1 as MGHRA and CDR2 as YSYEKL. With V trimmed by 8 bases and J by 3 bases, 7 bases remained unmatched. The CDR3 DNA is TGCGCCAGCTCCACGGCAGGGGGCTACGAGCAGTACTTC. Its protein is CASSTAGGYEQYF.

This clone was observed once. The chain carries TRBV11-2 and TRBJ1-1, with a possible D match to TRBD1 (5 bases). The CDR3 loop spans 15 amino acids. The V gene's germline CDR1 is SGHAT and CDR2 FQNNGV. V lost 5 bases and J 4 bases, leaving 17 bases between the germline ends. The CDR3 here is CASSPRQGRGTEAFF. CDR3 bases: TGTGCCAGCAGCCCTCGGCAGGGTAGGGGCACTGAAGCTTTCTTT.

This clone was observed a few times. Within the sample, other DNA sequences also encode this same CDR3. This rearrangement joins TRBV25-1 to TRBJ1-1, with D maybe TRBD1 (6 bases). The CDR3 has 13 residues. Germline CDR1 and CDR2: MGHDK and SYGVNS. Trimming shortened V by 5 bases and J by 1 base, and 8 bases separated the two germline ends. CDR3 sequence (DNA): TGTGCCAGCAGTTCGACAGGGAACACTGAAGCTTTCTTT. Translated: CASSSTGNTEAFF.

The V call is TRBV5-4, the J call TRBJ2-2; 16 nucleotides agree with TRBD2. The germline CDR1 and CDR2 sequences are SGHNT and YYREEE (reference sequence). V dropped 4 bases and J dropped 4; count of bases not matched to a gene: 10. This CDR3 spans 19 amino acids. The CDR3 DNA is TGTGCCAGCAGCGCTCCGGGACTAGCGGGAGGGCCCGCCACCGGGGAGCTGTTTTTT. It encodes CASSAPGLAGGPATGELFF.